This T cell receptor (beta chain) emerged from a study of shared clonotypes between healthy human individuals. For the study at large: Donors had three CD4 naive, three CD4 memory, two CD8 naive and one CD8 memory plate apiece.

Germline trimming cut 2 bases from V and 8 bases from J; bases unmatched to any gene: 17. CDR1 is MNHNS and CDR2 is SASEGT in the germline V gene. This CDR3 is 17 amino acids long. The naive CD8 subset, CD45RO-negative cells positively selected for CCR7, excluded terminally differentiated effector memory CD45RA+ cells. For this clone: Its antigen is unknown.

Per the study methods: There were no quality scores in the junction-only immunoSEQ sequences, so filtering differed. Libraries were prepared by immunoSEQ multiplex PCR; TCRdb keeps only in-frame clonotypes and omits some of them. That table furnishes V, J and clone size, whereas the DNA furnished D and trimming. The profile covers around 2,000,000 clones, with about 94% appearing a single time and around 1.1% taken by the ten largest. Study-level points and caveats: Estimated richness values were generally larger in naive subsets than in memory subsets. Limited genetic and exposure-history diversity came from having few donors.

The sequence was collected from a man younger than 35 in good health. The sequenced material came from naive CD8+ T cells sorted from blood. The chain is built from TRBV6-1 and TRBJ1-2; TRBD1 matches 7 bases. The CDR3 DNA follows: TGTGCCAGCAGTGAATTGGACCCTAGACAGGGCCCGGACGGCTACACCTTC. Translation: CASSELDPRQGPDGYTF.